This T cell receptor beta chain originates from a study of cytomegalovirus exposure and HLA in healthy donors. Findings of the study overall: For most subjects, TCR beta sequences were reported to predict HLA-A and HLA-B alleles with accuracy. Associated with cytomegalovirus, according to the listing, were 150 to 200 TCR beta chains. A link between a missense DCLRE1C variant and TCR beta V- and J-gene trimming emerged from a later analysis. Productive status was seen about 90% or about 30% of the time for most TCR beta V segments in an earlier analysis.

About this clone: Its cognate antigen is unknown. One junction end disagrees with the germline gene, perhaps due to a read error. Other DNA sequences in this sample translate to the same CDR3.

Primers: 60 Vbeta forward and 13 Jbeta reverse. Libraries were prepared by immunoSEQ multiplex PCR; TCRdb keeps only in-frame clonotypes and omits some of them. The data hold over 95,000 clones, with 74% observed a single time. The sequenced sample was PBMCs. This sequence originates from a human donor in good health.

The chain's CDR3 is CASSYVPAEQFF. DNA of the CDR3: TGTGCCAGCAGTTACGTTCCCGCGGAGCAATTCTTC. The gene calls are TRBV28 and TRBJ2-1; D unresolved. The length of the CDR3 is 12 residues. The V gene's germline CDR1 is MDHEN and CDR2 SYDVKM.